This T cell receptor beta chain was identified in a study of radiotherapy plus CTLA-4 blockade in lung cancer. V lost 5 bases and J lost 4; bases outside the gene matches: 11. The CDR3 consists of 16 residues. Germline V lookup: CDR1 LGHNT, CDR2 FRNRAP. Method: immunoSEQ multiplex PCR; TCRdb's copy keeps in-frame clones and lacks some. Of 62,000 or so clones in the sample, 70% to 80% are singletons; the top ten hold roughly a tenth. Study-wide results and caveats: Following radiotherapy plus ipilimumab, tumor-derived TCR clones expanded in the blood.

In the case of this clone: Its antigen is not identified.

J is TRBJ2-1 and V is TRBV12-5; TRBD2 matches at 7 bases. The clonotype was recovered from a human donor with non-small cell lung cancer who had a complete response to radiotherapy plus ipilimumab. Sequencing used peripheral blood, obtained from a patient treated with radiotherapy plus ipilimumab. Here the CDR3 reads CASGEGREVYYNEQFF. The CDR3 DNA reads TGTGCTAGTGGTGAGGGACGGGAGGTGTATTACAATGAGCAGTTCTTC.